A single sample gave rise to the 11 T cell receptor beta chains below, sequenced in a study of graft-versus-host responses after intestinal transplantation. The method was immunoSEQ multiplex PCR; TCRdb's version includes in-frame clones alone and lacks a portion of them. Of roughly 40,000 clones listed, approximately 93% were seen once; the top ten hold around 3.6%. This specimen was PBMCs, taken 700 to 850 days after intestinal transplantation. All receptors derive from a human patient who received an intestinal transplant, so some T cells may come from the graft donor.

This chain uses TRBV19 with TRBJ2-7; D might be TRBD1 or TRBD2, each matching 5 bases. The CDR3 length is 13 residues. Trimming took 5 bases from V and 7 from J, leaving 15 bases between them. Germline assignment: CDR1 LNHDA and CDR2 SQIVND (reference sequence). CDR3 sequence (DNA): TGTGCCAGTAGTCGCCGGACGTGGGGGGAGCAGTACTTC. It translates to CASSRRTWGEQYF.

Note on this clone: The junction and the germline gene differ at one end; a read error may be behind it. Additional DNA sequences in this sample encode the identical CDR3. V gene TRBV14 combines with J gene TRBJ1-1, with unresolved D. From germline, CDR1 is SGHDN and CDR2 FVKESK. The CDR3 sequence is 13 residues long. CDR3 loop: CASSQDLTDEAFF. As DNA, the CDR3 is TGTGCCAGTAGCCAAGATTTAACCGATGAAGCTTTCTTT.

The chain has TRBV11-1 and TRBJ2-5; D is uncertain. V was cut by 8 bases and J by 2 bases, with 21 bases left in between. CDR3 length equals 16 residues. Germline V lookup: CDR1 SGHAT, CDR2 FQDESV (reference sequence). DNA for the CDR3: TGTGCCAGCTCGCTACGGGCCGCGAGGCATCAAGAGACCCAGTACTTC. It translates to CASSLRAARHQETQYF.

The gene calls are TRBV27 and TRBJ1-1; TRBD1 might be the D (5 bases). V lost 0 bases and J 0 bases, leaving 8 bases between the germline ends. Germline values: CDR1 MNHEY, CDR2 SMNVEV (reference sequence). This CDR3 spans 15 amino acids. The DNA for the CDR3 is TGTGCCAGCAGTTTATCGGGGACGCTGAACACTGAAGCTTTCTTT. This encodes CASSLSGTLNTEAFF.

The V gene is TRBV15, the J gene TRBJ1-2; D is possibly TRBD1 (6 bases). Trimming took off 8 bases at V and 10 bases at J, with 17 bases between the two ends. The germline gives CDR1 LNHNV, CDR2 YYDKDF (reference sequence). This CDR3 contains 12 residues. The CDR3 DNA is TGTGCCACCGCACTGTCGGGGGCGGACTACACCTTC. Protein: CATALSGADYTF.

V usage is TRBV7-9 and J usage is TRBJ1-1, with 9 bases fitting TRBD1. The V segment lost 5 bases and the J segment 4 bases; nucleotides outside the gene matches: 5. Germline V CDR1 and CDR2: SEHNR, FQNEAQ (reference sequence). The CDR3 has 14 amino acids. CDR3 loop: CASSTGGVGTEAFF. The CDR3 DNA reads as TGTGCCAGCAGCACAGGGGGCGTGGGCACTGAAGCTTTCTTT.

The CDR3 is CASSSVGTRRENIQYF. The CDR3 nucleotides read TGTGCCAGCAGCTCGGTAGGTACCCGGAGAGAAAACATTCAGTACTTC. The chain carries TRBV28 and TRBJ2-4; D not certain. Germline CDR1 is MDHEN and CDR2 is SYDVKM. Trimming took 6 bases from V and 5 from J, leaving 20 bases between them. This CDR3 contains 16 residues.

CDR3 region: CASSPLGADREYEQYF. CDR3 in DNA: TGCGCCAGCAGCCCGCTGGGGGCAGATCGGGAGTACGAGCAGTACTTC. The rearrangement links TRBV5-1 to TRBJ2-7; the D gene could be TRBD1 or TRBD2 (6 bases each). The V end lost 4 bases, the J end lost 4 bases, and 21 bases lay between the germline ends. CDR3 length: 16 residues. In germline, CDR1 is SGHRS, CDR2 YFSETQ.

The chain is built from TRBV11-2 and TRBJ1-1; D uncertain. Trimming removed 1 base from V and 1 base from J, with 10 bases in between. The V gene's germline CDR1 is SGHAT and CDR2 FQNNGV. The CDR3 extends over 15 amino acids. CDR3 sequence reads: CASSLALRRNTEAFF. The CDR3 bases are TGTGCCAGCAGCTTAGCGCTAAGGAGGAACACTGAAGCTTTCTTT.

The rearrangement links TRBV29-1 to TRBJ2-7; weak D call: TRBD1 (7 bases). This CDR3 is 15 amino acids long. V lost 2 bases, J lost 4 bases, and 18 bases lay in between. From germline, CDR1 is SQVTM and CDR2 ANQGSEA. The CDR3 loop is CSVELGQPGEYEQYF. The CDR3, as DNA: TGCAGCGTTGAACTGGGACAGCCGGGAGAGTACGAGCAGTACTTC.

V is TRBV9 and J is TRBJ2-7; 7 bases align to TRBD2. CDR1 and CDR2 from the germline V gene are SGDLS and YYNGEE. V was clipped by 2 bases and J by 0 bases; unmatched bases: 2. CDR3 size: 14 residues. CDR3 coding DNA: TGTGCCAGCAGCGTGAGCGGGACCTCCTACGAGCAGTACTTC. Translating gives CASSVSGTSYEQYF.